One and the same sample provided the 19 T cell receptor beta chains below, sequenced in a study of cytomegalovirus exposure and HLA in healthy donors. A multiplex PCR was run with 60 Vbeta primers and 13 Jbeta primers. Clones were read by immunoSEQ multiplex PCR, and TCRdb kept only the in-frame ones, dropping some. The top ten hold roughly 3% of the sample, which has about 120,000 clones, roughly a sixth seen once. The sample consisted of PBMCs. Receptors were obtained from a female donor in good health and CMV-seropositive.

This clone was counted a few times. As DNA, the CDR3 is TGTGCCAGCAGTGAGGGCAGCACAGATACGCAGTATTTT. Protein product: CASSEGSTDTQYF. This sequence joins TRBV6-4 and TRBJ2-3, with D unresolved. This CDR3 comprises 13 residues. Germline V lookup: CDR1 MRHNA, CDR2 SNTAGT. Deletions cut 3 bases from V and 0 bases from J, with 4 bases between.

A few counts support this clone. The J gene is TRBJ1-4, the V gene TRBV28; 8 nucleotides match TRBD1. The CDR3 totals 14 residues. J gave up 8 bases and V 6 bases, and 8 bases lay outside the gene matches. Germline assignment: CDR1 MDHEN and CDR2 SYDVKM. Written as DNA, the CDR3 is TGTGCCAGCAGGCAGGGGGCAGGTAAAGAAAAACTGTTTTTT. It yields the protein CASRQGAGKEKLFF.

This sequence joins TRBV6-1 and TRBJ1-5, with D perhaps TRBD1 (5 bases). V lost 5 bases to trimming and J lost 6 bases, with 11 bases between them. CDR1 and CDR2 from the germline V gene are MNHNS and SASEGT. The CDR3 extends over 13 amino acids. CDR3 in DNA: TGTGCCAGCAGTTCAGGGAACGGTCAGCCCCAGCATTTT. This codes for CASSSGNGQPQHF.

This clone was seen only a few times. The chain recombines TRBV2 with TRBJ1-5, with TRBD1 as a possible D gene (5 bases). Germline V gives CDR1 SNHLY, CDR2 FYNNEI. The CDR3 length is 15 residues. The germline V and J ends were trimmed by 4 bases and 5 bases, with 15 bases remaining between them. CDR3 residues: CASSASGSWDQPQHF. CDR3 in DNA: TGTGCCAGCAGTGCTTCAGGGTCTTGGGATCAGCCCCAGCATTTT.

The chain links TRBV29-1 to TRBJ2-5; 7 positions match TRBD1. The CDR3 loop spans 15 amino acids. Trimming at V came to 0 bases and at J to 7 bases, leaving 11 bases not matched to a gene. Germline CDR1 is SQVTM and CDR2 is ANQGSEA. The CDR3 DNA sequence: TGCAGCGTTGAAGATCCGCGACAGGGTTTTAGGACCCAGTACTTC. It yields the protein CSVEDPRQGFRTQYF.

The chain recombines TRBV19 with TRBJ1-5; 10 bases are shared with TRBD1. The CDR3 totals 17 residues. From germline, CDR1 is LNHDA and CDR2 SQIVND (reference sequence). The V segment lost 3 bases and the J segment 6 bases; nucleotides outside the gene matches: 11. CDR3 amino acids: CASSIGYADRGTQPQHF. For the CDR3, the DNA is TGTGCCAGTAGTATTGGGTACGCGGACAGGGGGACTCAGCCCCAGCATTTT.

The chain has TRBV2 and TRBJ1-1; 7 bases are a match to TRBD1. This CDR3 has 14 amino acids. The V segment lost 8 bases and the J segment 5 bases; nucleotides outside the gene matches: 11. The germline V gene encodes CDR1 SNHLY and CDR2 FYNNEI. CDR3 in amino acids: CASCGQVFWTEAFF. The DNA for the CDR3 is TGTGCCAGCTGTGGACAGGTCTTTTGGACTGAAGCTTTCTTT.

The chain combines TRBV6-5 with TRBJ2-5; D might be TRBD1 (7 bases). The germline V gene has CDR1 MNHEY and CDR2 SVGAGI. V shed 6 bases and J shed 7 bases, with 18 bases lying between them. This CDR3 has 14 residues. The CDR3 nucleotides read TGTGCCAGCAGCTCCCAGGGGGGTCTGGGGACCCAGTACTTC. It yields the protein CASSSQGGLGTQYF.

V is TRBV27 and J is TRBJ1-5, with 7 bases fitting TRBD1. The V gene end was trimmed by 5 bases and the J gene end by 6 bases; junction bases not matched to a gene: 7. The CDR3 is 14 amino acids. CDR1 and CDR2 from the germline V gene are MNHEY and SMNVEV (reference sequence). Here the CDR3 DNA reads TGTGCCAGCAGTGGACAGGCGCGTGGTCAGCCCCAGCATTTT. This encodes CASSGQARGQPQHF.

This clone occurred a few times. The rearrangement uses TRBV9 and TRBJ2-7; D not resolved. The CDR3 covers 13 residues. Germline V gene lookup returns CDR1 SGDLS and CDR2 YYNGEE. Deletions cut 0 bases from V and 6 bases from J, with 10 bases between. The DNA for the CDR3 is TGTGCCAGCAGCGTAGGGTCCAGTGGCGAGCAGTACTTC. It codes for CASSVGSSGEQYF.

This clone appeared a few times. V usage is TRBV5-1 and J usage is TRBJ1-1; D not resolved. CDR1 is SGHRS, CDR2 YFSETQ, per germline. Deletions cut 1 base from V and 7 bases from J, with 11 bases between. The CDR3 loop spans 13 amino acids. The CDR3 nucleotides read TGCGCCAGCAGCTTGCTGGAAGCGGATGAAGCTTTCTTT. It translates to CASSLLEADEAFF.

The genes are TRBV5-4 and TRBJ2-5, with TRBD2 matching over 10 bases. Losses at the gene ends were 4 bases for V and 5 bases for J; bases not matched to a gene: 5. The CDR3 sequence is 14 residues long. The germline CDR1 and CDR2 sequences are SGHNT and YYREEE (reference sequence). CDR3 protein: CASSESSGGETQYF. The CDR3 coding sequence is TGTGCCAGCAGCGAAAGTAGCGGGGGGGAGACCCAGTACTTC.

CDR3 sequence reads: CASSPQQGAGSYEQYF. CDR3 sequence (DNA): TGTGCCAGTAGCCCACAACAGGGGGCCGGGTCCTACGAGCAGTACTTC. The chain carries TRBV19 and TRBJ2-7, with 9 nucleotides matching TRBD1. Germline CDR1 is LNHDA and CDR2 is SQIVND (reference sequence). V gave up 6 bases and J gave up 1 base; unmatched junction bases: 10. The CDR3 extends over 16 amino acids.

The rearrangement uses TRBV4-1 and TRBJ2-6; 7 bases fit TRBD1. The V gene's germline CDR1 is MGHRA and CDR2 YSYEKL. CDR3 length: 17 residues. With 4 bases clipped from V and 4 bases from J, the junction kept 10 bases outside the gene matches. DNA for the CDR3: TGCGCCAGCAGCCGAGGGGGCTTAGTGGCCGGGGCCAACGTCCTGACTTTC. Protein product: CASSRGGLVAGANVLTF.

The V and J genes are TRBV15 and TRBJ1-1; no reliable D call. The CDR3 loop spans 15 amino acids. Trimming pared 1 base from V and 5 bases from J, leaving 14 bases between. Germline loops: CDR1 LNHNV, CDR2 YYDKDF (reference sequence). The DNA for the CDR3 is TGTGCCACCAGCAGAGTTGACGGAGGATATACTGAAGCTTTCTTT. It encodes CATSRVDGGYTEAFF. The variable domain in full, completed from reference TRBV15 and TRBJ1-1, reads DAMVIQNPRYQVTQFGKPVTLSCSQTLNHNVMYWYQQKSSQAPKLLFHYYDKDFNNEADTPDNFQSRRPNTSFCFLDIRSPGLGDTAMYLCATSRVDGGYTEAFFGQGTRLTVV.

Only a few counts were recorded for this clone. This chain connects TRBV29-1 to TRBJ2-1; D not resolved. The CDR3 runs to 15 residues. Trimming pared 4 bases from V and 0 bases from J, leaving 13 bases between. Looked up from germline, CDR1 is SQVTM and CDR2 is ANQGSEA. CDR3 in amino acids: CSVGALVSSYNEQFF. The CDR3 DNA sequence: TGCAGCGTTGGAGCCCTAGTTAGCTCCTACAATGAGCAGTTCTTC.

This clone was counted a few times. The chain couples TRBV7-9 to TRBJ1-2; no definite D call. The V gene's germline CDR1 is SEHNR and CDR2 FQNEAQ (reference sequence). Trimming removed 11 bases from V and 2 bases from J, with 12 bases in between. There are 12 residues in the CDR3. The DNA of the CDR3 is TGTGCCCTCTTGGCGGTGAACTATGGCTACACCTTC. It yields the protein CALLAVNYGYTF.

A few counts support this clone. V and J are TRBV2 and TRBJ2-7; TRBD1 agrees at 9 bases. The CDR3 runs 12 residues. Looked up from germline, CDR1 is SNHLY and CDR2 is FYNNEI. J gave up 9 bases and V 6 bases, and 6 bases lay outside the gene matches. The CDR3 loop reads CASRNRGQWQYF. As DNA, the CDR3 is TGTGCCAGCAGAAACAGGGGGCAATGGCAGTACTTC.

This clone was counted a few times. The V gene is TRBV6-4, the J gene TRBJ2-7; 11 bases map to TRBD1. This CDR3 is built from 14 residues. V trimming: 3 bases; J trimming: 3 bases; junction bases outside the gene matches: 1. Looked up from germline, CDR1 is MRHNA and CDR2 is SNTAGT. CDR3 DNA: TGTGCCAGCAGTGAGGGGACAGGGGGCTACGAGCAGTACTTC. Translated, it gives CASSEGTGGYEQYF.